These 23 T cell receptor beta chains came from one sample sequenced in a study of blood T cell repertoires in COVID-19. Generated by immunoSEQ multiplex PCR, the TCRdb table keeps only in-frame clones and is missing some. The table has about 190,000 clones, 70% to 80% seen once. Sample: peripheral blood. These receptors were taken from a woman aged 45-59 years with acute or convalescent COVID-19.

This chain links TRBV6-5 with TRBJ1-1; 11 nucleotides align to TRBD1. The germline V gene encodes CDR1 MNHEY and CDR2 SVGAGI. V dropped 5 bases and J dropped 2; count of bases not matched to a gene: 4. The CDR3 is 15 residues long. CDR3 sequence reads: CASSRTGGVNTEAFF. The DNA of the CDR3 is TGTGCCAGCAGTCGGACAGGGGGCGTAAACACTGAAGCTTTCTTT.

V is TRBV5-1 and J is TRBJ1-1; perhaps TRBD1 as D (5 bases). This CDR3 contains 13 residues. CDR1 and CDR2 (germline): SGHRS, YFSETQ. The V end was cut by 8 bases, the J end by 2 bases, with 13 bases between. Here the CDR3 reads CASLDSPNTEAFF. The CDR3 DNA is TGCGCCAGTTTAGACAGCCCAAACACTGAAGCTTTCTTT.

The V gene is TRBV5-4, the J gene TRBJ1-2; the D is unclear. Germline assignment: CDR1 SGHNT and CDR2 YYREEE (reference sequence). The CDR3 totals 15 residues. V was cut by 1 base and J by 4 bases, with 14 bases left in between. In nucleotides, the CDR3 is TGTGCCAGCAGCTTGTGGCAGGCTCTGTCCTATGGCTACACCTTC. This gives the protein CASSLWQALSYGYTF. The full variable domain, rest sourced from reference TRBV5-4 and TRBJ1-2, is ETGVTQSPTHLIKTRGQQVTLRCSSQSGHNTVSWYQQALGQGPQFIFQYYREEENGRGNFPPRFSGLQFPNYSSELNVNALELDDSALYLCASSLWQALSYGYTFGSGTRLTVV.

This clone was seen a handful of times. The V and J genes are TRBV19 and TRBJ1-2; TRBD1 matches 7 bases. CDR1 and CDR2 from the germline V gene are LNHDA and SQIVND (reference sequence). The CDR3 extends over 14 amino acids. V gave up 4 bases and J gave up 4 bases; unmatched junction bases: 6. The CDR3 reads CASSTTGIRYGYTF. CDR3 DNA sequence: TGTGCCAGTAGTACGACAGGGATTCGCTATGGCTACACCTTC.

About this clone itself: A much larger clone is a single base away; this may be a read error. The chain uses TRBV28 and TRBJ1-1; maybe TRBD1 (5 bases). The CDR3 covers 12 residues. The V end was cut by 6 bases, the J end by 4 bases, with 9 bases between. The germline V gene has CDR1 MDHEN and CDR2 SYDVKM. The CDR3 loop reads CASSRQCTEAFF. CDR3 nucleotide sequence: TGTGCCAGCAGCCGACAGTGCACTGAAGCTTTCTTT.

This chain uses TRBV7-8 with TRBJ2-2, with 8 bases identical to TRBD1. V shed 5 bases and J 1 base; nucleotides not matched to a gene: 3. The CDR3 is made up of 15 amino acids. Germline V lookup: CDR1 SGHVS, CDR2 FQNEAQ. CDR3 sequence (DNA): TGTGCCAGCAGCATCGGGACAGGGAACACCGGGGAGCTGTTTTTT. This codes for CASSIGTGNTGELFF.

The rearrangement links TRBV7-2 to TRBJ1-5; D is undetermined. This CDR3 spans 16 amino acids. V was clipped by 1 base and J by 0 bases, with 10 bases between them. The germline V gene has CDR1 SGHTA and CDR2 FQGNSA. Here the CDR3 reads CASSLGAVYSNQPQHF. CDR3 nucleotide sequence: TGTGCCAGCAGCTTAGGGGCCGTTTATAGCAATCAGCCCCAGCATTTT.

The rearrangement uses TRBV4-3 and TRBJ2-7, with 9 bases aligning to TRBD1. Germline V CDR1 and CDR2: LGHNA, YSLEER. V trimming: 4 bases; J trimming: 3 bases; junction bases outside the gene matches: 10. This CDR3 has 16 residues. In nucleotides, the CDR3 is TGCGCCAGCAGCCCCTCACCGGGGACAGGGTACTACGAGCAGTACTTC. Its protein product is CASSPSPGTGYYEQYF.

In this sample, this clone turned up once. V and J are TRBV18 and TRBJ2-1; 7 bases match TRBD1. CDR1 is KGHSH, CDR2 LQKENI, per germline. The CDR3 runs 15 residues. The ends lost 4 bases at V and 6 bases at J; junction bases unmatched: 9. CDR3 sequence reads: CASSLLDRAVNEQFF. The DNA for the CDR3 is TGTGCCAGCTCACTACTAGACAGGGCTGTCAATGAGCAGTTCTTC.

The chain carries TRBV27 and TRBJ1-5, with TRBD1 matching over 7 bases. The germline V gene encodes CDR1 MNHEY and CDR2 SMNVEV (reference sequence). The J segment lost 4 bases and the V segment lost 6 bases, leaving 3 bases of the junction unmatched. The CDR3 totals 13 residues. The CDR3 nucleotides read TGTGCCAGCAGCCTACAGGGGAATCAGCCCCAGCATTTT. It codes for CASSLQGNQPQHF.

This clone was counted only a few times. The chain couples TRBV30 to TRBJ2-1; 7 bases are a match to TRBD2. The CDR3 is made up of 14 amino acids. The germline V gene encodes CDR1 GTSNPN and CDR2 SVGIG (reference sequence). The ends lost 2 bases at V and 10 bases at J; junction bases unmatched: 11. CDR3 in DNA: TGTGCCTGGAGTTCGGGCGGACTAGGCCGAGAGCAGTTCTTC. It specifies CAWSSGGLGREQFF.

The CDR3 DNA follows: TGTGCCAGCAGCTTAACGCCTCGGTTACTAGCGGGAGGGGGCAATGAGCAGTTCTTC. Its translation is CASSLTPRLLAGGGNEQFF. This chain joins TRBV7-8 and TRBJ2-1, with TRBD2 matching over 13 bases. J gave up 6 bases and V 2 bases, and 13 bases lay outside the gene matches. This CDR3 has 19 residues. Germline lookup yields CDR1 SGHVS and CDR2 FQNEAQ.

V usage is TRBV4-2 and J usage is TRBJ1-5; no clear D. V lost 3 bases and J 0 bases, leaving 12 bases between the germline ends. CDR1 is LGHNA and CDR2 is YNFKEQ in the germline V gene. CDR3 length equals 16 residues. In DNA form, the CDR3 reads TGTGCCAGCAGCCACAACGACGGGGATAGCAATCAGCCCCAGCATTTT. This translates into CASSHNDGDSNQPQHF.

This clone has a single count. This chain joins TRBV5-1 and TRBJ2-3; D perhaps matches TRBD2 (7 bases). The CDR3 runs to 15 residues. Per the germline V gene, CDR1 is SGHRS and CDR2 is YFSETQ. Between the trimmed V and J ends, which lost 2 bases and 1 base, there was a span of 11 bases. The CDR3 nucleotides are TGCGCCAGCAGCTTACAGGGAGGGGGCACAGATACGCAGTATTTT. As protein: CASSLQGGGTDTQYF.

The gene calls are TRBV7-9 and TRBJ2-2; 8 positions match TRBD1. This CDR3 has 14 residues. CDR1 is SEHNR, CDR2 FQNEAQ, per germline (reference sequence). V lost 4 bases and J lost 6; bases outside the gene matches: 4. The CDR3 loop reads CASSSTGGAGELFF. Written as DNA, the CDR3 is TGTGCCAGCAGCTCTACAGGGGGTGCCGGGGAGCTGTTTTTT.

The V gene is TRBV21-1, the J gene TRBJ2-7; TRBD2 is the table's D call, not checked against the DNA. TRBV21-1 is a pseudogene locus. This CDR3 has 12 residues. In DNA, the CDR3 is TGTGCCAGCAGCCCTGGGTGGAGTCGGCAGTACTTC. Translating it yields CASSPGWSRQYF.

This chain uses TRBV5-1 with TRBJ1-2, with D possibly being TRBD1 (6 bases). Per germline, CDR1 SGHRS and CDR2 YFSETQ. V lost 3 bases to trimming and J lost 6 bases, with 21 bases between them. The CDR3 totals 16 residues. The CDR3 coding sequence is TGCGCCAGCAGCTCCGGCATAGGGACACAAACCCATGGCTACACCTTC. Translated: CASSSGIGTQTHGYTF.

This chain connects TRBV6-2 or TRBV6-3 to TRBJ2-2; 7 positions match TRBD1. CDR3 length equals 15 residues. Germline V gene data show CDR1 as MNHEY and CDR2 as SVGEGT. With V trimmed by 5 bases and J by 5 bases, 8 bases remained unmatched. For the CDR3, the DNA is TGTGCCAGCAGTAATCGACAGGGACGAACCGGGGAGCTGTTTTTT. This gives the protein CASSNRQGRTGELFF.

In this sample, this clone turned up a few times. This chain joins TRBV30 and TRBJ2-5; TRBD1 matches at 7 bases. Germline V gene data show CDR1 as GTSNPN and CDR2 as SVGIG (reference sequence). The CDR3 totals 13 residues. Germline trimming cut 2 bases from V and 5 bases from J; bases unmatched to any gene: 5. This CDR3 is CAWSRDRGETQYF. CDR3 nucleotide sequence: TGTGCCTGGAGTCGGGACAGAGGGGAGACCCAGTACTTC. The full variable domain, in which reference TRBV30 and TRBJ2-5 provide the parts outside the CDR3, is SQTIHQWPATLVQPVGSPLSLECTVEGTSNPNLYWYRQAAGRGLQLLFYSVGIGQISSEVPQNLSASRPQDRQFILSSKKLLLSDSGFYLCAWSRDRGETQYFGPGTRLLVL.

The chain combines TRBV29-1 with TRBJ1-6; D remains ambiguous. The CDR3 has 14 residues. Trimming stripped 4 bases from V and 5 bases from J, with 12 bases between. CDR1 is SQVTM and CDR2 is ANQGSEA in the germline V gene. CDR3 in DNA: TGCAGCGTTGGCTCAGGCCTCGATAATTCACCCCTCCACTTT. Translation gives CSVGSGLDNSPLHF.

The V and J genes are TRBV4-1 and TRBJ1-1, with 7 nucleotides matching TRBD1. The germline CDR1 and CDR2 sequences are MGHRA and YSYEKL. The CDR3 is 13 residues long. The V and J ends lost 5 bases and 2 bases, in that order; junction bases with no gene match: 2. CDR3: CASSYRGNTEAFF. The CDR3 DNA reads TGCGCCAGCAGCTACAGGGGAAACACTGAAGCTTTCTTT.

The chain couples TRBV5-1 to TRBJ2-3, with TRBD2 as a possible D gene (7 bases). The germline V and J ends were trimmed by 3 bases and 2 bases, with 10 bases remaining between them. CDR3 length: 14 amino acids. In germline, CDR1 is SGHRS, CDR2 YFSETQ. In DNA, the CDR3 is TGCGCCAGCAGCTCGGGGGGCCACACAGATACGCAGTATTTT. Its translation: CASSSGGHTDTQYF.

The chain has TRBV7-2 and TRBJ2-3; no firm D call. The CDR3 covers 13 residues. The germline V gene has CDR1 SGHTA and CDR2 FQGNSA. V lost 7 bases, J lost 2 bases, and 10 bases lay in between. CDR3 DNA sequence: TGTGCCAGCATCTCCCCCCCCACAGATACGCAGTATTTT. Translating it yields CASISPPTDTQYF.